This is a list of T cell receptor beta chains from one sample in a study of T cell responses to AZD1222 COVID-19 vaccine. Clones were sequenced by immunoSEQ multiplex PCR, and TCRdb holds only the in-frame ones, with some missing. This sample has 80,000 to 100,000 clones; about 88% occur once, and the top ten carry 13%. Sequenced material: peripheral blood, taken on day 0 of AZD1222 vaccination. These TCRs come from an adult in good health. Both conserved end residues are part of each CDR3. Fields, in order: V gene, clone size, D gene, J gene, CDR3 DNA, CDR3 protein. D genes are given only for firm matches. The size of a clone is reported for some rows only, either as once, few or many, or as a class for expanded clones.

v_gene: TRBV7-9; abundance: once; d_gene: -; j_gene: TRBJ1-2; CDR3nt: TGTGCCAGCAGCTTACAGGGTCGTGATGGCTACACCTTC; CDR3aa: CASSLQGRDGYTF
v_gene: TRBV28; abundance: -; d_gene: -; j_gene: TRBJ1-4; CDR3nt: TGTGCCAGCAGTTTCCCCAGGCAGGGGATTGCAACTAATGAAAAACTGTTTTTT; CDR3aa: CASSFPRQGIATNEKLFF
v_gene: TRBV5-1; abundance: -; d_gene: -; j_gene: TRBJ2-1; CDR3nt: TGCGCCAGCAGAGCCGACGGTAGCTCCTACAATGAGCAGTTCTTC; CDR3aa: CASRADGSSYNEQFF
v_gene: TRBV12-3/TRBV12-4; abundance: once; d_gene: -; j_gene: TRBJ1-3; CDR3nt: TGTGCCAGCAGTCCCCAGGACACCATATATTTT; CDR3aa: CASSPQDTIYF
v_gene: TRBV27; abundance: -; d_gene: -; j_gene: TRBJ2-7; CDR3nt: TGTGCCAGCAGTTTGGCCCGGACGACCATCTACGAGCAGTACTTC; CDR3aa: CASSLARTTIYEQYF
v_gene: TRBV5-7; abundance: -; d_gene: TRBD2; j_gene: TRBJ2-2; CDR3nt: TGTGCCAGCGCGGGGGGGCCGACCGGGGAGCTGTTTTTT; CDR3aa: CASAGGPTGELFF
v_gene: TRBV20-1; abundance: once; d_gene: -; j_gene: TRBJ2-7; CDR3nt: TGCAGTGCTAGTCCCGGACACGGTTCCTACGAGCAGTACTTC; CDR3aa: CSASPGHGSYEQYF
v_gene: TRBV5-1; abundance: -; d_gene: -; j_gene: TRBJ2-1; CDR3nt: TGCGCCAGCACGGTAGGCGATGAGCAGTTCTTC; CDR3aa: CASTVGDEQFF
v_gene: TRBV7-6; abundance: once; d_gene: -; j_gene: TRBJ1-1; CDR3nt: TGTGCCAGCAGCTTAATAATGGGGCAGAGGGTATTTACTGAAGCTTTCTTT; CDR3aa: CASSLIMGQRVFTEAFF
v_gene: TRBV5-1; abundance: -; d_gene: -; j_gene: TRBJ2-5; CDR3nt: TGCGCCAGCAGCCCCGAGGGGGTAGTAGGTCTTGAGACCCAGTACTTC; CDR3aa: CASSPEGVVGLETQYF
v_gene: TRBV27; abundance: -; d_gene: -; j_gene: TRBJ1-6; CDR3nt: TGTGCCAGCAGTTTACGGGGTAGAAGCTCCTATAATTCACCCCTCCACTTT; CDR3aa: CASSLRGRSSYNSPLHF
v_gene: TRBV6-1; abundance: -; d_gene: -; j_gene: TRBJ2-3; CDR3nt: TGTGCCAGCAGTGGAGGCCGACAGCTCCAGGGGGATACGCAGTATTTT; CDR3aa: CASSGGRQLQGDTQYF
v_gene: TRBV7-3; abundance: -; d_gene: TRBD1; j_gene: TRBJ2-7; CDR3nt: TGTGCCAGCAGCTTAACGGGTGGGACAGGGTTTCGCGAGCAGTACTTC; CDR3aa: CASSLTGGTGFREQYF
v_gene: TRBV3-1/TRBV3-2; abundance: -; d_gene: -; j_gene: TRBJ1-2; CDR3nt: TGTGCCAGCAGCCAAGGACGATCTGAGACCTTC; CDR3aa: CASSQGRSETF
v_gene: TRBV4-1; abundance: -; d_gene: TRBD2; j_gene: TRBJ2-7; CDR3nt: TGCGCCAGCAGCCAAGACGATGGGACTAGCGGGGTGTCCTACGAGCAGTACTTC; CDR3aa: CASSQDDGTSGVSYEQYF
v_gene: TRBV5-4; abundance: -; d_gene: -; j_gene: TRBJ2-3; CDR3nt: TGTGCCAGCAGCTTGGGGCCTAGACCCGATACGCAGTATTTT; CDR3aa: CASSLGPRPDTQYF
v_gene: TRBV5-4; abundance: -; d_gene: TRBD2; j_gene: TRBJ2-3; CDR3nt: TGTGCCAGCAGCCGCACTAGCGGGGACACAGATACGCAGTATTTT; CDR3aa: CASSRTSGDTDTQYF
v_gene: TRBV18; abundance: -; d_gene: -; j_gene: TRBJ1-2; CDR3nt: TGTGCCAGCTCCCCGACATCTACTAACTATGGCTACACCTTC; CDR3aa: CASSPTSTNYGYTF
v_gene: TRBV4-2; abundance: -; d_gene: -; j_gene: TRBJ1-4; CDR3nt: TGTGCCAGCAGCGACGGGACTGCAGCAACTAATGAAAAACTGTTTTTT; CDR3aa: CASSDGTAATNEKLFF
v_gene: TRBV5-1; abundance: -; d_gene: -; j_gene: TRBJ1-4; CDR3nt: TGCGCCAGCAGCTTGGACAGTTTTAATGAAAAACTGTTTTTT; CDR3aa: CASSLDSFNEKLFF
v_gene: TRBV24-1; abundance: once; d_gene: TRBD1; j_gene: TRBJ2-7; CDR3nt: TGTGCCACCAGTGATTCCGGACAGGGGACGACCTACGAGCAGTACTTC; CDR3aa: CATSDSGQGTTYEQYF
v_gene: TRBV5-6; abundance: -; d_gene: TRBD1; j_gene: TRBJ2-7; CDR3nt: TGTGCCAGCAGCTGGGACCTCGGCCCGACAGGGGGTGGCGAGCAGTACTTC; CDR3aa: CASSWDLGPTGGGEQYF
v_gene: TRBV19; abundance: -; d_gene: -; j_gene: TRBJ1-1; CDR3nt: TGTGCCAGTAGCGCGCAGGCGAACACTGAAGCTTTCTTT; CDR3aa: CASSAQANTEAFF
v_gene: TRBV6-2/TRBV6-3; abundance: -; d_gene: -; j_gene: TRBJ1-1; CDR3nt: TGTGCCAGCAGTTACCAACTCGGAGCGAACACTGAAGCTTTCTTT; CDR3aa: CASSYQLGANTEAFF
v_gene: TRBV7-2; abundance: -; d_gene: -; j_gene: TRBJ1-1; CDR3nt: TGTGCCAGCAAGGAGAGTCAGGGGATGAACACTGAAGCTTTCTTT; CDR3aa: CASKESQGMNTEAFF
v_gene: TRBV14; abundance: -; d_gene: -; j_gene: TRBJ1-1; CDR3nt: TGTGCCAGCAGCCCCCTGGGGTTGGACACTGAAGCTTTCTTT; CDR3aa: CASSPLGLDTEAFF
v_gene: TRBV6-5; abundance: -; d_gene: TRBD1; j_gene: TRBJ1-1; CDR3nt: TGTGCCAGCAGTTACGACAGGGCCCGAACTGAAGCTTTCTTT; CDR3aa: CASSYDRARTEAFF
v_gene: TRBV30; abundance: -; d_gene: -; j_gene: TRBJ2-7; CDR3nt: TGTGCCTCAGACAGGTTAGGATCCTACGAGCAGTACTTC; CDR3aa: CASDRLGSYEQYF